This TCR beta chain was profiled in a study of tumor-infiltrating lymphocytes in primary liver carcinoma. Regarding this clonotype: Its antigen remains unknown.

Extraction also yielded germline DNA, while blood RNA was obtained from unsorted whole blood. The patients lived with chronic HBV infection and had not yet received any treatment. Making TCR beta cDNA involved around 540 ng total RNA and a constant-region primer. Investigators got TCR beta libraries out of three nested multiplex PCR rounds, done with slightly modified ARM-PCR. TCRdb recomputed calls from the multiplex PCR reads with MiXCR, one row per CDR3 protein. The repertoire holds about 330,000 distinct CDR3 sequences, with about 65% as singletons. Study results and limitations: Since the samples were bulk and unsorted, the CD4+ and CD8+ repertoires were not compared. Tumor specimens were characterized by a significantly higher top-250-clone fraction than blood (p = 0.039).

The clonotype originates from a man in his forties or fifties with primary liver carcinoma and hepatitis B virus infection. The sequencing sample was made of peripheral blood.

The CDR3 nucleotides read TGCGCCAGCAGCCTCGCCAGAGGAAACCCGAACACCGGGGAGCTGTTTTTT. Its protein is CASSLARGNPNTGELFF. The chain recombines TRBV5-1 with TRBJ2-2; D uncertain. Germline-derived CDR1 and CDR2 are SGHRS and YFSETQ. V was cut by 4 bases and J by 0 bases, with 16 bases left in between. CDR3 length: 17 residues. Full variable domain (remainder filled in from reference TRBV5-1 and TRBJ2-2): KAGVTQTPRYLIKTRGQQVTLSCSPISGHRSVSWYQQTPGQGLQFLFEYFSETQRNKGNFPGRFSGRQFSNSRSEMNVSTLELGDSALYLCASSLARGNPNTGELFFGEGSRLTVL.